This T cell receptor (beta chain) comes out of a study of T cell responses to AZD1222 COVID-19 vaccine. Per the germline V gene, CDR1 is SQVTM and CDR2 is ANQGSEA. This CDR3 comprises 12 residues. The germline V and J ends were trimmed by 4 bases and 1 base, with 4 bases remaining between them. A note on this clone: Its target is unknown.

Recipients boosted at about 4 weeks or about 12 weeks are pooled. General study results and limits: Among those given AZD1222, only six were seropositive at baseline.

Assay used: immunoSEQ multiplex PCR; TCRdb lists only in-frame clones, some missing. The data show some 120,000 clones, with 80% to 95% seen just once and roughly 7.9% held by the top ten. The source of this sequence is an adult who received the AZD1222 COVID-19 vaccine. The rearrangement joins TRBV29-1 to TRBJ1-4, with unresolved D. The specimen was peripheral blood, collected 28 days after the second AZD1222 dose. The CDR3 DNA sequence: TGCAGCGTTGGGAGAACTAATGAAAAACTGTTTTTT. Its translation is CSVGRTNEKLFF.